This T cell receptor beta chain was sequenced during a study of beta chain features in type 1 diabetes. In the study overall: Patients and healthy donors were similar in age, gender and cell yields. Overall study findings and caveats: Shortening of TCRB CDR3s, moderate but significant, appeared in all four CD4+ subsets of Type 1 diabetes patients.

This CDR3 is 16 amino acids long. Germline V gene lookup returns CDR1 SGHRS and CDR2 YFSETQ. V lost 0 bases and J lost 4; bases outside the gene matches: 6. The isolated RNA, all of it, was reverse transcribed, so expressed TCRB transcripts were what got sequenced. TCRdb keeps only in-frame clones here, not all; method: immunoSEQ multiplex PCR. The sample includes about 930,000 clones, around a sixth of them seen just once. This clone was detected only a few times. What it binds is not known. In the same sample, other DNA sequences code for this CDR3. The receptor was isolated from a woman between 18 and 29 years old in good health. J is TRBJ2-7 and V is TRBV5-1, with TRBD2 matching 11 bases. The sequencing input was naive CD4+ T cells from blood. The CDR3 here is CASSLGGTSGPYEQYF. The CDR3 coding sequence is TGCGCCAGCAGCTTGGGCGGGACTAGCGGTCCTTACGAGCAGTACTTC.